This T cell receptor (beta chain) was sequenced for a study of regulatory T cells in long-lasting Graves disease (dated by TCRdb to about 2021). As for the study more broadly: Patients with newly diagnosed Graves' disease had been on antithyroid drugs for under 3 months. The study took place in China and was registered as a clinical trial. A total of some 33 samples were covered by TCR sequencing, comprising some 13 persistent and about 20 newly diagnosed Graves' disease patients. Persistent Graves' disease patients were compared with newly diagnosed Graves' disease patients by peripheral blood TCR sequencing and RNA sequencing. The investigation overall reported the following: Persistent patients shared more public clonotypes among themselves (around 2,700) than newly diagnosed patients did (about 900). Only the TCR beta chain was sequenced and analyzed. TRBV28, TRBJ1-2 and TRBJ2-5 were preferentially used in persistent disease, while TRBV20-1 and TRBJ2-1 were favored in newly diagnosed disease. Peripheral blood alone was examined, since thyroid tissue, which constituted the primary lesion, could not be accessed. The authors acknowledged the small sample size as a limitation that may reduce accuracy. Compared with newly diagnosed patients, patients with persistent Graves' disease had lower TCR Shannon entropy and fewer highly expanded clones, which suggests clonal expansion.

The library was produced with multiplex PCR. The sequencer listed for this sample is Illumina HiSeq 4000. TCR beta libraries were built with iRepertoire HTBI primers and Arm-PCR amplification of CDR3 regions. Gel purification was performed on PCR products prior to sequencing. Turning to the authors' computational methods: A total of fewer than 80 TRBV and 14 TRBJ segments were identified across samples and were used for gene usage analysis of CDR3 amino acid clonotypes. Filtered high-quality paired reads were merged into contigs using COPE and FqMerger. BLAST was used to align contigs to IMGT TRBV, TRBD and TRBJ reference genes, and CDR3 was defined according to IMGT. Any clonotype with a frequency above 0.1% was classified as a highly expanded clone. Repertoire diversity was measured by Shannon entropy, and V-J evenness by the Gini coefficient. A clonotype was considered public if more than one individual shared it. In TCRdb, the public reads were trimmed at Q25 with fastp and aligned with MiXCR, with productive beta chains retained. Merged by CDR3 protein, the rows form single entries marked with the most common genes and DNA. Clone size and V and J calls follow TCRdb, not the original study. Across this sample there are about 520,000 distinct CDR3 sequences, with around 12% seen only once. The ten biggest clones cover over 7% of the sample.

Turning to this clonotype: This receptor's antigen is unknown. Base quality data are lacking; no much larger clone is found one base away.

The time point label, as the study defines it: newly diagnosed GD, antithyroid drugs for less than 3 months. RNA was extracted from PBMCs in TRIzol for both TCR sequencing and RNA sequencing. Graves' disease was diagnosed according to American Thyroid Association guidelines. Patients were recruited from an endocrinology department in Xi'an, China. From each patient, about 8.9 milliliters of peripheral blood was collected into an EDTA anticoagulant tube. Ficoll Paque Plus density gradient separation was used to isolate PBMCs, and no further T cell sorting was done. An Agilent 2100 Bioanalyzer and agarose gel were used to assess RNA quality, and a NanoDrop 2000 was used to measure RNA concentration. The CDR3 holds 13 amino acids from the cysteine to the phenylalanine. CDR3 DNA is the only sequence kept; it has 39 bases, read in frame from the first base. CDR1 MNHEY and CDR2 SVGEGT are derived from the germline V gene. V is pared back by 5 bases and J by 3 bases, with 11 bases lying between the germline termini.

This same sample was also part of a study on T cells in Graves' hyperthyroidism and ophthalmopathy. The second study's authors report: Graves' hyperthyroidism was defined as stable when no progression to ophthalmopathy occurred over 18 months of follow-up. Hyperthyroidism patients were newly diagnosed, with disease duration under 2 months, and aged 18 to 65 years. Exclusion was applied to patients with uncontrolled infections, other autoimmune diseases, pregnancy or lactation. Clinical symptoms, serum thyroxine and TRAb, thyroid ultrasound, and orbital computed tomography formed the basis for the diagnoses. The TCR CDR3 was subjected to a first round of RT-PCR using the HTBI primer set and the Qiagen OneStep RT-PCR kit. Most expanded thyroid clonotypes (frequency above 0.001) were also detected in blood, a finding suggesting that blood repertoires may reflect thyroid immune responses. In cross-validation, a model built on a 13 V-J signature told ophthalmopathy apart from stable hyperthyroidism with 85% to 90% sensitivity and about 81% specificity, and in testing the same model reached 80%/75%. In validation, progression to ophthalmopathy was predicted by the model with around 71% sensitivity and 72% to 80% specificity, a median of 6.5 months before onset. To identify TCR V-J signatures that set the groups apart, the researchers used a discovery cohort of 100 patients, made up of under 45 with Graves' ophthalmopathy and some 55 with stable Graves' hyperthyroidism. Prospective prediction of ophthalmopathy was tested in an independent validation cohort consisting of 18 to 20 hyperthyroidism patients and around 16 patients who later progressed to ophthalmopathy. The 75 to 100 discovery patients were divided at random into training and test sets in a 7:3 ratio. In addition, the study compared T-cell repertoires in thyroid tissue and in blood from five to seven Graves' hyperthyroidism patients. After sampling, hyperthyroidism patients received methimazole starting at 30 mg daily, and ophthalmopathy patients received high-dose intravenous methylprednisolone. Libraries were constructed in a second round of multiplex PCR, after which size selection and purification were performed. The libraries were sequenced on an Illumina HiSeq2000 using paired-end 100 bp reads. Raw data were processed with SOAPnuke, discarding reads with adapters, uncalled bases, mean Phred below 15, or no exact constant-primer or identifier match. COPE v1.2.5 was used to merge the high-quality paired reads, and each unique nucleotide sequence was defined as a clonotype. MiTCR v1.1 was used to align clonotypes to the IMGT TRBV, TRBD and TRBJ reference segments. The analysis was restricted to V-J combinations with a frequency above 0.0001, which together covered roughly 99% of the repertoires. The TCS score was defined as F50 (clonal expansion) divided by E x V (chaos), with BLOSUM62-based TCRdist calculated between CDR3 peptides within each V-J. Welch's t-statistics and random forest reduced around 520 V-J features to 13, which were used in a naive Bayes classifier (R e1071). No statistical method was used to set the sample size in advance, and investigators knew the group allocation. TCR Vbeta CDR3 sequencing of some 140 peripheral blood samples (about 45 ophthalmopathy, about 80 hyperthyroidism and some 17 progressor patients) is reported in the paper.

Material: peripheral blood mononuclear cells (PBMCs), obtained at new diagnosis, from a patient treated with antithyroid drugs. The TCR originated in a woman in her thirties with Graves disease. Donor details come from another sample of the same person, matched by shared clones. The chain couples TRBV6-2 or TRBV6-3 to TRBJ2-7; the D gene is possibly TRBD1, with 6 bases matching. This receptor carries the CDR3 CASSGGFDYEQYF. In nucleotides, the sequence is TGTGCCAGCAGTGGGGGCTTTGACTACGAGCAGTACTTC.